What follows is one TCR beta chain and its context. Antigen specificity is unknown. Sequencing of cultured CD4+ T cell DNA used the Oncomine TCR Beta short-read assay. Each CDR3 protein is one row after TCRdb ran MiXCR on the PCR reads. The data contain some 11,000 distinct CDR3 sequences, 76% of them seen just once; the ten biggest clones take up around 26%. Germline-derived CDR1 and CDR2 are SNHLY and FYNNEI. The germline V and J ends were trimmed by 7 bases and 6 bases, with 15 bases remaining between them. The CDR3 totals 13 residues. The record originates from a study of vaccination and CD4 T cells after COVID-19. In the study overall: Post-COVID samples had a sampling time that fell a median 101 days after diagnosis (range 35 to 161). Either a CEFX pool, an HIV-1 Nef pool, or no peptide was added to control cultures.

Treatment defined: approximately 9-day PBMC culture with coronavirus spike peptide pools or control peptides (ViraFEST assay). Peptide pools at around 9.2 ug/ml and IL-2 at approximately 10 IU/ml were added to cultures of under 2.5 million PBMCs per well. After about ten days of culture, CD4+ T cells were negatively selected. The TCR sequence derives from a human donor who had recovered from COVID-19. This chain connects TRBV2 to TRBJ1-2; D unresolved. Sequenced input: CD4+ T cells from blood, cultured in vitro. The CDR3 DNA reads as TGTGCCAGCACGCGTAATCCCCTCGATGGCTACACCTTC. Translated: CASTRNPLDGYTF.